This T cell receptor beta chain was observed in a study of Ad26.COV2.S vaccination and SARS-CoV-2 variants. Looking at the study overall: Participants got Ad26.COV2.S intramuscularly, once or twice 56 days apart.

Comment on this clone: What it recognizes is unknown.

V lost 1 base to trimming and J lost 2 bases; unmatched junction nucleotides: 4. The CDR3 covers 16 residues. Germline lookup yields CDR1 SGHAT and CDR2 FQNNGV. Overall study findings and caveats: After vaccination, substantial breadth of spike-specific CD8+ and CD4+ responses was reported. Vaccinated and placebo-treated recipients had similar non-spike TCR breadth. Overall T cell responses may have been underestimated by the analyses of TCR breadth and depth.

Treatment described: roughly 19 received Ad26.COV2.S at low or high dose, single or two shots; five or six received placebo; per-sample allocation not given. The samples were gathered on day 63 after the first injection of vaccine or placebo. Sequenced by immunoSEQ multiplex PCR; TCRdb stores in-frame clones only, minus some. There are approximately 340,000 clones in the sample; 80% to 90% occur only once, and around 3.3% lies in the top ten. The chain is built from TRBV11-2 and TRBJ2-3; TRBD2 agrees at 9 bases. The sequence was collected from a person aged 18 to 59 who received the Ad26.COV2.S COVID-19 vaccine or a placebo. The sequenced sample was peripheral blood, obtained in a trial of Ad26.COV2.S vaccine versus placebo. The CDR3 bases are TGTGCCAGCAGCTTAGCTAGCGGGGATTCCACAGATACGCAGTATTTT. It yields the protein CASSLASGDSTDTQYF.